Listed below are T cell receptor beta chains from one sample, sequenced in a study of cytomegalovirus exposure and HLA in healthy donors. Data came from immunoSEQ multiplex PCR; TCRdb stores just in-frame clones and leaves some out. The sample consists of over 130,000 clones, about 61% of them appearing once. The sample was PBMCs. These receptor sequences come from a male donor in good health and CMV-seronegative. The CDR3 runs from the conserved cysteine through the conserved F or W. D genes are given only for firm matches. Rows give clone size only sometimes, using once, few, many, or a class for an expanded clone.

abundance,d_gene,v_gene,j_gene,CDR3nt,CDR3aa
NA,NA,TRBV2,TRBJ1-4,TGTGCCAGCAGTCCGACCCAGGGTGGCGAAAAACTGTTTTTT,CASSPTQGGEKLFF
NA,NA,TRBV5-1,TRBJ2-2,TGCGCCAGCAGCTTGCGACAAAACACCGGGGAGCTGTTTTTT,CASSLRQNTGELFF
NA,TRBD1,TRBV6-1,TRBJ2-7,TGTGCCAGCAGTGAAGGCAACAGGGGAGACGAGCAGTACTTC,CASSEGNRGDEQYF
NA,TRBD1,TRBV15,TRBJ1-1,TGTGCCACCAGCCCTACCCCCGGGACAGCCGGCTTAGGACCTGAAGCTTTCTTT,CATSPTPGTAGLGPEAFF
NA,TRBD1,TRBV29-1,TRBJ2-7,TGCAGCTTCACAATTCCGGGGACAGGGAGTGAGCAGTACTTC,CSFTIPGTGSEQYF
few,TRBD2,TRBV7-9,TRBJ2-2,TGTGCCAGCAGCGGGATTAGCGGGGGGAAGACCGGGGAGCTGTTTTTT,CASSGISGGKTGELFF
few,NA,TRBV9,TRBJ1-3,TGTGCCAGCAGCGTAGACCTAACTGGAAACACCATATATTTT,CASSVDLTGNTIYF
NA,NA,TRBV5-6,TRBJ2-5,TGTGCCAGCAGCTACCCGGGACTCCCTCTCCAAGAGACCCAGTACTTC,CASSYPGLPLQETQYF
few,NA,TRBV5-1,TRBJ2-7,TGCGCCAGCAGCTTGTCAGGGTCTGTCTACGAGCAGTACTTC,CASSLSGSVYEQYF
few,NA,TRBV7-3,TRBJ1-6,TGTGCCAGCAGCTTAGGTCAGGGGTCTAATTCACCCCTCCACTTT,CASSLGQGSNSPLHF
NA,NA,TRBV5-8,TRBJ1-1,TGTGCCAGCAGCTTGAACGGCCAGGGGAACACTGAAGCTTTCTTT,CASSLNGQGNTEAFF
NA,TRBD1,TRBV5-1,TRBJ2-1,TGCGCCAGCAGTTCCGACAGGGGGCTTTCGAATGAGCAGTTCTTC,CASSSDRGLSNEQFF
NA,NA,TRBV19,TRBJ1-4,TGTGCCAGTAGTTCCCGAGCCCGAGCTAATGAAAAACTGTTTTTT,CASSSRARANEKLFF
few,TRBD1,TRBV5-6,TRBJ2-2,TGTGCCAGCAGCTTGGACAGGGGCAACACCGGGGAGCTGTTTTTT,CASSLDRGNTGELFF
NA,NA,TRBV19,TRBJ1-4,TGTGCCAGTAGTAGACAGTCCCCAAATGAAAAACTGTTTTTT,CASSRQSPNEKLFF
NA,TRBD1,TRBV9,TRBJ2-2,TGTGCCAGCAGCCCAAGGACAGGGACTAACACCGGGGAGCTGTTTTTT,CASSPRTGTNTGELFF
NA,TRBD2,TRBV5-1,TRBJ2-3,TGCGCCAGCAGCCCAGGGACTAGCGGGGGGTCAGATACGCAGTATTTT,CASSPGTSGGSDTQYF
NA,TRBD1,TRBV29-1,TRBJ2-2,TGCAGCGTGCAGACAGGGTGGAACACCGGGGAGCTGTTTTTT,CSVQTGWNTGELFF
NA,TRBD1,TRBV7-2,TRBJ1-2,TGTGCCAGCAGCCAATATGGGACAGGGGGCGCTTCTGGCTACCCCTTC,CASSQYGTGGASGYPF
NA,TRBD1,TRBV9,TRBJ2-7,TGTGCCAGCAGCGTAACCGGGACAGGGGCGAACTACGAGCAGTACTTC,CASSVTGTGANYEQYF
NA,NA,TRBV29-1,TRBJ1-1,TGCAGCGTTTTTGGGGCAGGAGCTGGCACTGAAGCTTTCTTT,CSVFGAGAGTEAFF
NA,TRBD1,TRBV4-1,TRBJ2-7,TGCGCCAGCAGCCCTGGGACAGCGGTTCCCTACGAGCAGTACTTC,CASSPGTAVPYEQYF
NA,NA,TRBV19,TRBJ2-3,TGTGCCAGTAGTATAGGCGGGGGCCAAGATACGCAGTATTTT,CASSIGGGQDTQYF
NA,NA,TRBV4-1,TRBJ2-7,TGCGCCAGCAGCCTGGCAGGGGGGTCCTACGAGCAGTACTTC,CASSLAGGSYEQYF
NA,NA,TRBV2,TRBJ1-4,TGTGCCAGCAGTGAGGGGGGGACTAATGAAAAACTGTTTTTT,CASSEGGTNEKLFF
NA,TRBD1,TRBV19,TRBJ1-1,TGTGCCAGTAGTATCAAGACAGGGGCGAACACTGAAGCTTTCTTT,CASSIKTGANTEAFF
NA,NA,TRBV9,TRBJ2-3,TGTGCCAGCAGCGCGGACTCGCCAAGCACAGATACGCAGTATTTT,CASSADSPSTDTQYF
few,NA,TRBV6-5,TRBJ2-5,TGTGCCAGCAGCCACCTCCCAGTCTACCAAGAGACCCAGTACTTC,CASSHLPVYQETQYF
NA,TRBD2,TRBV9,TRBJ2-7,TGTGCCAGCAGCGTAGGGGCGGGGGACTCCTACGAGCAGTACTTC,CASSVGAGDSYEQYF